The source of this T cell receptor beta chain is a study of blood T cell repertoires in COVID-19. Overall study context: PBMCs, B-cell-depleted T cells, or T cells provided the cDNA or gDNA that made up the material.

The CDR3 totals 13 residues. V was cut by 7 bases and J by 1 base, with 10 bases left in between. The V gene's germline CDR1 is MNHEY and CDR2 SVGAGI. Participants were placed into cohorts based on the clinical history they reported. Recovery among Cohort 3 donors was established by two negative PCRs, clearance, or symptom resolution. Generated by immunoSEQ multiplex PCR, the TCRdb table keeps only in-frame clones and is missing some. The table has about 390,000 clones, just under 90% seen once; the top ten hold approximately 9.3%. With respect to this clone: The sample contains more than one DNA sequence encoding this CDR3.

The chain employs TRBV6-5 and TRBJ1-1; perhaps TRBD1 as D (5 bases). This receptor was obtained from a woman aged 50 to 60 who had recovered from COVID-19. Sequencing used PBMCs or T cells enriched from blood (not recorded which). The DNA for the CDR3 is TGTGCCAGCACCCTAGACAGGAACACTGAAGCTTTCTTT. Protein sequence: CASTLDRNTEAFF.